This T cell receptor beta chain stems from a study of response to subunit inactivated influenza vaccine. TCRdb processed the RT-PCR reads anew with MiXCR; each CDR3 protein has one entry. The sample has around 600,000 distinct CDR3 sequences; over 9% are singletons. In the case of this clonotype: This may be a read error, as it is one base from a much larger clone.

V gave up 1 base and J gave up 2 bases, with 5 bases separating them. CDR1 and CDR2 from the germline V gene are SGHDN and FVKESK. There are 13 residues in the CDR3. The same sample was also studied in work on T cells expressing NK-cell markers. In that study: Generation of TCR beta cDNA was performed by 5'RACE template switching incorporating UMIs.

The genes are TRBV14 and TRBJ1-1; D gene unclear. This sequence was found in a man aged 50 to 59 who received an inactivated influenza vaccine. Sequences were derived from PBMCs from blood, sampled on the day of vaccination. Here the CDR3 reads CASSQGHNTEAFF. CDR3 DNA: TGTGCCAGCAGCCAAGGACATAACACTGAAGCTTTCTTT.